This record concerns one TCR beta chain sequence. Its antigen is unidentified. The J segment lost 8 bases and the V segment lost 4 bases, leaving 10 bases of the junction unmatched. The CDR3 totals 17 residues. Germline lookup yields CDR1 LGHDT and CDR2 YNNKEL (reference sequence). The authors sequenced TCR beta from blood CD8+ and CD4+ T cells. RNA, at roughly 0.45 to 1 ug, was reverse transcribed with random hexamers. Across 54 Vbeta and 13 Jbeta, TCR beta CDR3 was amplified with immunoSEQ multiplex PCR. MiXCR was run by TCRdb on the immunoSEQ multiplex PCR reads, yielding one entry per CDR3 protein. This sample has 150,000 to 200,000 distinct CDR3 sequences, with over 85% found just once. The sample belongs to a study of CD8 T cells in Susac syndrome. The study, taken as a whole, reports: The study's TCR sequencing and HLA analysis covered a relatively small number of individuals, and the study acknowledged this.

The rearrangement joins TRBV3-1 to TRBJ2-2; TRBD2 matches 13 bases. The TCR comes from a human donor with multiple sclerosis. What was sequenced was CD4+ T cells from PBMCs. The CDR3 reads CASSPLRTSGSKGELFF. CDR3 in DNA: TGTGCCAGCAGCCCCCTGAGGACTAGCGGGAGTAAAGGGGAGCTGTTTTTT.